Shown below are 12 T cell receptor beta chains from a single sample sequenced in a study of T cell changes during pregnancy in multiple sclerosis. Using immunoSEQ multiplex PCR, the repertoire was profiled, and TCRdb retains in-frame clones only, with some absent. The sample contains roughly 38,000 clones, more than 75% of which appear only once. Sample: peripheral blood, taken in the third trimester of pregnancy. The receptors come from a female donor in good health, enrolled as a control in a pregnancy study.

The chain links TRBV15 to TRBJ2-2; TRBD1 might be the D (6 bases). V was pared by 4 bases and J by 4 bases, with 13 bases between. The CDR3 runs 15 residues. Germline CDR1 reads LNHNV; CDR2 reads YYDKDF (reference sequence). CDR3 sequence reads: CATSTAGTTTGELFF. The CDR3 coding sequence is TGTGCCACCAGCACCGCCGGGACAACCACCGGGGAGCTGTTTTTT.

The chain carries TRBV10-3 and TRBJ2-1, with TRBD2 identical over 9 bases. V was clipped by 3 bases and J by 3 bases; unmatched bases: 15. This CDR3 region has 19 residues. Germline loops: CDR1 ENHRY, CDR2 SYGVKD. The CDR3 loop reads CAISEPAGGPLGGYNEQFF. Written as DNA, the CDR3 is TGTGCCATCAGTGAACCAGCGGGAGGTCCCTTAGGGGGCTACAATGAGCAGTTCTTC.

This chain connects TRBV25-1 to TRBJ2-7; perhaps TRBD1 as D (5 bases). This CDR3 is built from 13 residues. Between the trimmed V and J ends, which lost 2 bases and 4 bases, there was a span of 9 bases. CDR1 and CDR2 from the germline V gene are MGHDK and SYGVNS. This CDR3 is CASSEPKGYEQYF. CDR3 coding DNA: TGTGCCAGCAGTGAACCTAAGGGGTACGAGCAGTACTTC.

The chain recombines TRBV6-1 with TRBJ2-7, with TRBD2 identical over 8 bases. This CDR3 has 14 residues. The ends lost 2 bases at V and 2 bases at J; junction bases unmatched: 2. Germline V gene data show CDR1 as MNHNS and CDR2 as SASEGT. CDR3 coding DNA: TGTGCCAGCAGTGAATCGGGAGGGCCCTACGAGCAGTACTTC. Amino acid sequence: CASSESGGPYEQYF.

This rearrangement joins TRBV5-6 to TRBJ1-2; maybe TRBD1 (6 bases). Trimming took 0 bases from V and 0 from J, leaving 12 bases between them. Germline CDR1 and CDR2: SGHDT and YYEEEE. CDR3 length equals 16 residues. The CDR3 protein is CASSLETGPPNYGYTF. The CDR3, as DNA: TGTGCCAGCAGCTTGGAAACAGGGCCCCCTAACTATGGCTACACCTTC.

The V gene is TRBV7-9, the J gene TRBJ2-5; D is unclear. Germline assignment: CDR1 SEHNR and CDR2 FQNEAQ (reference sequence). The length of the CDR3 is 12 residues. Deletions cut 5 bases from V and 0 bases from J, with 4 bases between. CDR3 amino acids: CASSEYQETQYF. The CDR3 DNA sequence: TGTGCCAGCAGCGAGTACCAAGAGACCCAGTACTTC.

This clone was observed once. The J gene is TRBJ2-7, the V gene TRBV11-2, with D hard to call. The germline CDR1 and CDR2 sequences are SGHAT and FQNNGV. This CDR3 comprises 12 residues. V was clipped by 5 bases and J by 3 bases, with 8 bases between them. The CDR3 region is CASSQVGYEQYF. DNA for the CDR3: TGTGCCAGCAGCCAGGTCGGCTACGAGCAGTACTTC.

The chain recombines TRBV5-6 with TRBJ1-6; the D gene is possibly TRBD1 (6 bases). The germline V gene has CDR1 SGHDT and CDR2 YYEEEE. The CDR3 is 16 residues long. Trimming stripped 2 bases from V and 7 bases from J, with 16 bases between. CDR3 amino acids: CASSLPGQAKNSPLHF. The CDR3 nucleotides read TGTGCCAGCAGCTTACCGGGACAAGCGAAAAATTCACCCCTCCACTTT.

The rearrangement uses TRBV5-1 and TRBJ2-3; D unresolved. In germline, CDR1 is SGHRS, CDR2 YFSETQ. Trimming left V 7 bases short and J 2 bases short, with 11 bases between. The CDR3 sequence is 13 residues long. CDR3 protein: CASAFGPTDTQYF. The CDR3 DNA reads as TGCGCCAGCGCTTTTGGCCCCACAGATACGCAGTATTTT.

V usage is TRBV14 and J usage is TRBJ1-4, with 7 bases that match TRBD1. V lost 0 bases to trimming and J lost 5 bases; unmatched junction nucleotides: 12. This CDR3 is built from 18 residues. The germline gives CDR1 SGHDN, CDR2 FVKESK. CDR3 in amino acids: CASSQDRRRDSVNEKLFF. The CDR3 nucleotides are TGTGCCAGCAGCCAAGATAGGCGCCGGGACAGTGTCAATGAAAAACTGTTTTTT. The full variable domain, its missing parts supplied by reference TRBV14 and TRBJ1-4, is EAGVTQFPSHSVIEKGQTVTLRCDPISGHDNLYWYRRVMGKEIKFLLHFVKESKQDESGMPNNRFLAERTGGTYSTLKVQPAELEDSGVYFCASSQDRRRDSVNEKLFFGSGTQLSVL.

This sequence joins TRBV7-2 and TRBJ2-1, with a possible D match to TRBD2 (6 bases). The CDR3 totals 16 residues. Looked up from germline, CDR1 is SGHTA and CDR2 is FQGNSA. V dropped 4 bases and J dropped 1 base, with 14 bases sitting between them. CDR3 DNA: TGTGCCAGCAGCTCCCAGTCGGGAGTTTCCTACAATGAGCAGTTCTTC. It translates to CASSSQSGVSYNEQFF.

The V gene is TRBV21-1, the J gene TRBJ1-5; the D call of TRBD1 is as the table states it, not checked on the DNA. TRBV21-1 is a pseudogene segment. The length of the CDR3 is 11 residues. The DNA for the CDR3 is TGTGCCAGCAGGGCTCCAGGGACCCAGCATTTT. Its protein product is CASRAPGTQHF.